The following is a TCR beta chain sequence with its context. The antigen remains undetermined. The germline V gene encodes CDR1 MGHDK and CDR2 SYGVNS. Unmatched junction bases numbered 4, after V lost 2 bases and J lost 2 bases. CDR3 length equals 16 residues. The data stem from a study of Graves' ophthalmopathy and Graves' hyperthyroidism. Broader study findings: In blood appeared most of the expanded thyroid clonotypes whose frequency exceeded 0.001.

TCR beta CDR3 amplification used RNA transcripts. First-round RT-PCR used HTBI primers; second-round multiplex PCR followed. TCRdb called the multiplex PCR reads again in MiXCR, with one record for every CDR3 protein. Of about 740,000 distinct CDR3 sequences listed, 40% are singletons. V usage is TRBV25-1 and J usage is TRBJ1-4, with 8 bases matching TRBD1. This clonotype was sampled from an adult man with Graves' ophthalmopathy. The sequenced material came from peripheral blood. CDR3 bases: TGTGCCAGCAGTGAAAAATGGACAGGGACTAATGAAAAACTGTTTTTT. Residues: CASSEKWTGTNEKLFF. Drawing the rest from reference TRBV25-1 and TRBJ1-4, the complete variable domain is EADIYQTPRYLVIGTGKKITLECSQTMGHDKMYWYQQDPGMELHLIHYSYGVNSTEKGDLSSESTVSRIRTEHFPLTLESARPSHTSQYLCASSEKWTGTNEKLFFGSGTQLSVL.